Following are 19 T cell receptor beta chains from one sample sequenced in a study of blood T cell repertoires in COVID-19. The assay was immunoSEQ multiplex PCR, and TCRdb's table has in-frame clones only and misses some. Counted here are about 240,000 clones, roughly 80% occurring once; the ten biggest clones make up over 7.5%. The sequenced sample consisted of peripheral blood. The receptors originated from a woman aged 80 or over with acute or convalescent COVID-19.

J is TRBJ1-1 and V is TRBV5-1; 8 nucleotides match TRBD1. CDR3 length equals 17 residues. Germline V gene lookup returns CDR1 SGHRS and CDR2 YFSETQ. V lost 6 bases to trimming and J lost 2 bases; unmatched junction nucleotides: 15. The CDR3 loop reads CASTPQGQDGINTEAFF. The CDR3 coding sequence is TGCGCCAGCACCCCTCAGGGACAGGACGGGATAAACACTGAAGCTTTCTTT.

This rearrangement joins TRBV12-3 or TRBV12-4 to TRBJ1-4; D is uncertain. Trimming pared 3 bases from V and 12 bases from J, leaving 11 bases between. The CDR3 extends over 12 amino acids. This chain's CDR3 is CASSFRRSELFF. The CDR3 bases are TGTGCCAGCAGTTTCCGGCGGTCAGAACTGTTTTTT.

The chain uses TRBV6-5 and TRBJ1-2, with TRBD1 identical over 7 bases. The CDR3 contains 15 residues. Germline CDR1 is MNHEY and CDR2 is SVGAGI. V lost 5 bases, J lost 4 bases, and 10 bases stayed unmatched. This CDR3 reads CASSPTGASGYGYTF. The CDR3 DNA sequence: TGTGCCAGCAGTCCTACAGGGGCGTCGGGCTATGGCTACACCTTC.

The V call is TRBV5-4, the J call TRBJ2-5; the match to TRBD2 covers 9 bases. Per the germline V gene, CDR1 is SGHNT and CDR2 is YYREEE (reference sequence). J lost 1 base, V lost 4 bases, and 8 bases had no gene match. This CDR3 contains 16 residues. CDR3 sequence reads: CASSPPGRGGQETQYF. DNA of the CDR3: TGTGCCAGCAGCCCCCCTGGGCGGGGGGGCCAAGAGACCCAGTACTTC.

The rearrangement uses TRBV7-3 and TRBJ1-5; 7 bases map to TRBD1. The CDR3 totals 13 residues. Unmatched junction bases numbered 0, after V lost 2 bases and J lost 5 bases. The germline CDR1 and CDR2 sequences are SGHTA and FQGTGA. The CDR3 reads CASSLDRDQPQHF. For the CDR3, the DNA is TGTGCCAGCAGCTTAGACAGGGATCAGCCCCAGCATTTT. The full variable domain, completed using reference TRBV7-3 and TRBJ1-5, is GAGVSQTPSNKVTEKGKYVELRCDPISGHTALYWYRQSLGQGPEFLIYFQGTGAADDSGLPNDRFFAVRPEGSVSTLKIQRTERGDSAVYLCASSLDRDQPQHFGDGTRLSIL.

V gene TRBV15 combines with J gene TRBJ1-2; 8 bases agree with TRBD1. V dropped 1 base and J dropped 8; count of bases not matched to a gene: 12. This CDR3 contains 16 residues. Germline V lookup: CDR1 LNHNV, CDR2 YYDKDF (reference sequence). The CDR3 DNA is TGTGCCACCAGCAGAGCGACAGGGGACATTACATGGGGCTACACCTTC. It is translated as CATSRATGDITWGYTF. Full variable domain (remainder filled in from reference TRBV15 and TRBJ1-2): DAMVIQNPRYQVTQFGKPVTLSCSQTLNHNVMYWYQQKSSQAPKLLFHYYDKDFNNEADTPDNFQSRRPNTSFCFLDIRSPGLGDTAMYLCATSRATGDITWGYTFGSGTRLTVV.

This clone showed up just a few times. This chain links TRBV5-5 with TRBJ1-2, with 7 bases aligning to TRBD1. This CDR3 comprises 15 residues. V was clipped by 0 bases and J by 2 bases; unmatched bases: 4. In germline, CDR1 is SGHKS, CDR2 YYEKEE (reference sequence). The DNA for the CDR3 is TGTGCCAGCAGCTTGGACAGGGGAAGGAACTATGGCTACACCTTC. Its protein is CASSLDRGRNYGYTF. Looking up the rest from reference TRBV5-5 and TRBJ1-2 gives the full variable domain: DAGVTQSPTHLIKTRGQQVTLRCSPISGHKSVSWYQQVLGQGPQFIFQYYEKEERGRGNFPDRFSARQFPNYSSELNVNALLLGDSALYLCASSLDRGRNYGYTFGSGTRLTVV.

This chain connects TRBV15 to TRBJ2-5; 16 bases are a match to TRBD2. V lost 4 bases to trimming and J lost 5 bases; unmatched junction nucleotides: 7. Germline CDR1 is LNHNV and CDR2 is YYDKDF (reference sequence). The CDR3 sequence is 17 residues long. The CDR3 coding sequence is TGTGCCACCAGCATGGGGACTAGCGGGGGGGCCGGGGAGACCCAGTACTTC. This encodes CATSMGTSGGAGETQYF. Full variable domain (missing parts from reference TRBV15 and TRBJ2-5): DAMVIQNPRYQVTQFGKPVTLSCSQTLNHNVMYWYQQKSSQAPKLLFHYYDKDFNNEADTPDNFQSRRPNTSFCFLDIRSPGLGDTAMYLCATSMGTSGGAGETQYFGPGTRLLVL.

The table lists this clone with a count of one. CDR3 nucleotide sequence: TGTGCCGGCAACAGGGATAGCACAGATACGCAGTATTTT. It yields the protein CAGNRDSTDTQYF. The chain combines TRBV2 with TRBJ2-3; D might be TRBD1 (6 bases). The CDR3 covers 13 residues. Germline V lookup: CDR1 SNHLY, CDR2 FYNNEI. The V gene lost 11 bases and the J gene lost 0 bases, with 12 bases spanning the gap.

The CDR3 region is CASSQAGGGYIQYF. The CDR3 nucleotides read TGTGCCAGCAGCCAAGCAGGGGGCGGTTACATTCAGTACTTC. The rearrangement links TRBV3-1 (or the pseudogene TRBV3-2) to TRBJ2-4; 8 bases fit TRBD1. The V gene's germline CDR1 is LGHDT and CDR2 YNNKEL (reference sequence). The trim removed 1 base at V and 8 bases at J, leaving 4 bases unmatched. The CDR3 extends over 14 amino acids.

This clone was seen many times. The chain carries TRBV28 and TRBJ1-6; D is undetermined. V dropped 1 base and J dropped 11 bases, with 9 bases sitting between them. The CDR3 is 13 amino acids. The germline gives CDR1 MDHEN, CDR2 SYDVKM. The CDR3 nucleotides are TGTGCCAGCAGTTTATTGGAGAGGACACCCCTCCACTTT. It yields the protein CASSLLERTPLHF.

This chain joins TRBV21-1 and TRBJ2-1; TRBD1, the D gene given by the table, was not confirmed from the DNA. TRBV21-1 is a known pseudogene. The CDR3 loop spans 16 amino acids. CDR3 region: CASSIRTQTHYNEQFF. The CDR3 bases are TGTGCCAGCAGCATCCGCACTCAGACACACTACAATGAGCAGTTCTTC.

In its sample, this clone was seen a few times. The chain joins TRBV4-1 to TRBJ2-7, with 8 nucleotides matching TRBD1. Germline loops: CDR1 MGHRA, CDR2 YSYEKL. The CDR3 contains 16 residues. With 0 bases clipped from V and 2 bases from J, the junction kept 6 bases outside the gene matches. CDR3 residues: CASSQDRDRTTYEQYF. CDR3 nucleotides: TGCGCCAGCAGCCAAGATCGGGACAGGACCACCTACGAGCAGTACTTC.

This clone was counted a few times. V and J are TRBV2 and TRBJ1-5, with D maybe TRBD1 (5 bases). Trimming removed 7 bases at V and 6 bases at J, with 16 bases between. CDR3 size: 14 residues. Germline-derived CDR1 and CDR2 are SNHLY and FYNNEI. CDR3 sequence: CASTSGGGAQPQHF. In DNA, the CDR3 is TGTGCCAGCACCTCTGGGGGAGGGGCTCAGCCCCAGCATTTT.

The genes are TRBV5-6 and TRBJ2-1; TRBD2 agrees at 12 bases. The CDR3 has 18 amino acids. Germline CDR1 is SGHDT and CDR2 is YYEEEE. V was clipped by 2 bases and J by 4 bases; unmatched bases: 10. For the CDR3, the DNA is TGTGCCAGCAGCTTTCGGACTAGCGGGGTCGCGAGTTACAATGAGCAGTTCTTC. This codes for CASSFRTSGVASYNEQFF.

The V gene is TRBV14, the J gene TRBJ2-3; 8 bases fit TRBD1. Losses at the gene ends were 4 bases for V and 0 bases for J; bases not matched to a gene: 3. From germline, CDR1 is SGHDN and CDR2 FVKESK. CDR3 length equals 15 residues. CDR3 residues: CASSLRGPSTDTQYF. In DNA form, the CDR3 reads TGTGCCAGCAGCCTCAGGGGGCCTAGCACAGATACGCAGTATTTT.

In this sample, this clone turned up a few times. The chain links TRBV3-1 (or the pseudogene TRBV3-2) to TRBJ1-5; 12 bases fit TRBD1. Germline V lookup: CDR1 LGHDT, CDR2 YNNKEL (reference sequence). This CDR3 comprises 17 residues. J gave up 4 bases and V 10 bases, and 14 bases lay outside the gene matches. This CDR3 reads CATYLGTGGSSNQPQHF. The DNA of the CDR3 is TGTGCCACATACCTGGGGACAGGGGGCTCCAGTAATCAGCCCCAGCATTTT.

This clone was seen only once. The V call is TRBV2, the J call TRBJ1-1; 9 nucleotides line up with TRBD1. With V trimmed by 4 bases and J by 1 base, 1 base remained unmatched. There are 14 residues in the CDR3. Germline V lookup: CDR1 SNHLY, CDR2 FYNNEI. The CDR3 sequence is CASSVTGGNTEAFF. The CDR3 DNA follows: TGTGCCAGCAGTGTGACAGGGGGGAACACTGAAGCTTTCTTT.

The rearrangement links TRBV11-2 to TRBJ1-6; 9 nucleotides align to TRBD1. CDR3 length: 16 amino acids. Losses at the gene ends were 4 bases for V and 10 bases for J; bases not matched to a gene: 11. CDR1 SGHAT and CDR2 FQNNGV come from the germline V gene. CDR3 loop: CASSSLTGGKNSPLHF. CDR3 nucleotides: TGTGCCAGCAGCTCCCTGACAGGGGGGAAAAACTCACCCCTCCACTTT.